The TCR beta chain under discussion was sequenced for a study of T cells in Graves' hyperthyroidism and ophthalmopathy. These patients, aged 18 to 65, had recently diagnosed hyperthyroidism lasting under 2 months. Each diagnosis was grounded in clinical symptoms, serum thyroxine and TRAb, thyroid ultrasound, and orbital computed tomography. PBMCs were derived from around 10 ml fresh peripheral blood. RNA transcripts provided the source from which TCR beta CDR3 regions were amplified. RT-PCR in the first round (using the HTBI primer set) targeted the TCR CDR3. TCRdb used MiXCR to reprocess the multiplex PCR reads, holding one entry per CDR3 protein. The table shows approximately 640,000 distinct CDR3 sequences, with roughly 16% occurring only once. The CDR3 spans 14 residues. Looked up from germline, CDR1 is SGHAT and CDR2 is FQNNGV. The ends were cut back, 2 bases at V and 2 bases at J, with 6 bases in the middle.

This clonotype was counted at least ten times. The sample taken for sequencing was blood. This receptor was obtained from a woman in her thirties with Graves' hyperthyroidism. The chain recombines TRBV11-2 with TRBJ2-2; no clear D. The CDR3 reads CASSLNANTGELFF. The DNA for the CDR3 is TGTGCCAGCAGCTTAAACGCTAACACCGGGGAGCTGTTTTTT.